The 10 T cell receptor beta chains presented below share a single source sample, sequenced in a study of blood T cell repertoires in COVID-19 (dated by TCRdb to 2020 to 2022). Libraries were prepared through the immunoSEQ multiplex PCR assay. Drawn from immuneACCESS, this table holds only the in-frame rearrangements with V and J called that TCRdb kept. Clones are partly lost; checked studies trace under half to an unresolved V gene and leave the rest unexplained. Across this sample there are approximately 97,000 clones, with roughly 90% seen only once. The top ten constitute about 17% of the sample. Sequences were obtained from peripheral blood. The origin of the receptors is a woman older than 75 with acute or convalescent COVID-19.

V gene TRBV9 combines with J gene TRBJ1-6, with D maybe TRBD1 (5 bases). Germline CDR1 reads SGDLS; CDR2 reads YYNGEE. The CDR3 is made up of 14 amino acids. The V and J ends lost 0 bases and 7 bases respectively, with 8 bases between them. The CDR3 spells CASSVGTSNSPLHF. Written as DNA, the CDR3 is TGTGCCAGCAGCGTAGGGACATCAAATTCACCCCTCCACTTT. The full variable domain, with the rest looked up from reference TRBV9 and TRBJ1-6, is DSGVTQTPKHLITATGQRVTLRCSPRSGDLSVYWYQQSLDQGLQFLIQYYNGEERAKGNILERFSAQQFPDLHSELNLSSLELGDSALYFCASSVGTSNSPLHFGNGTRLTVT.

The rearrangement uses TRBV9 and TRBJ2-3, with D tentatively TRBD2 (6 bases). This CDR3 is 12 amino acids long. The V end lost 2 bases, the J end lost 7 bases, and 8 bases lay between the germline ends. The germline V gene has CDR1 SGDLS and CDR2 YYNGEE. The CDR3 sequence is CASSVLANTQYF. The CDR3 coding sequence is TGTGCCAGCAGCGTCCTAGCGAATACGCAGTATTTT.

The rearrangement joins TRBV2 to TRBJ1-1, with D tentatively TRBD1 (6 bases). Germline V gives CDR1 SNHLY, CDR2 FYNNEI. The CDR3 loop spans 13 amino acids. V lost 9 bases and J lost 0, with 11 bases in between. Here the CDR3 reads CARTGPMNTEAFF. DNA for the CDR3: TGTGCCAGGACAGGCCCAATGAACACTGAAGCTTTCTTT.

This clone was picked up a small number of times. The chain recombines TRBV11-3 with TRBJ2-1; 7 bases fit TRBD1. The CDR3 totals 13 residues. The V segment lost 6 bases and the J segment 4 bases; nucleotides outside the gene matches: 3. The germline V gene has CDR1 SGHNT and CDR2 YENEEA. CDR3 loop: CASRQGQYNEQFF. In DNA, the CDR3 is TGTGCCAGCAGACAGGGACAGTACAATGAGCAGTTCTTC.

This sequence joins TRBV6-1 and TRBJ1-1; 8 nucleotides agree with TRBD1. This CDR3 contains 15 residues. Trimming took 3 bases from V and 5 from J; bases not matched to a gene: 8. CDR1 and CDR2 (germline): MNHNS, SASEGT. Here the CDR3 DNA reads TGTGCCAGCAGTGATTACCGGGACAGGATTACTGAAGCTTTCTTT. It specifies CASSDYRDRITEAFF.

The V gene is TRBV9, the J gene TRBJ2-1, with TRBD2 matching over 8 bases. Germline trimming cut 5 bases from V and 3 bases from J; bases unmatched to any gene: 13. The CDR3 consists of 17 residues. Looked up from germline, CDR1 is SGDLS and CDR2 is YYNGEE. CDR3 sequence reads: CASSSTSGTSDYNEQFF. The CDR3 DNA is TGTGCCAGCAGTTCTACTTCCGGGACTAGTGACTACAATGAGCAGTTCTTC.

The CDR3 loop is CASSPNAREGANEKLFF. The CDR3 DNA is TGCGCCAGCAGTCCCAACGCCCGGGAGGGGGCTAATGAAAAACTGTTTTTT. This chain uses TRBV23-1 with TRBJ1-4; D perhaps matches TRBD1 (6 bases). TRBV23-1 is noted as an ORF with a role that remains uncertain. The CDR3 consists of 17 residues. Deletions cut 4 bases from V and 3 bases from J, with 18 bases between.

The V call is TRBV18, the J call TRBJ2-7; 11 bases are a match to TRBD2. The CDR3 loop spans 15 amino acids. Germline V gives CDR1 KGHSH, CDR2 LQKENI. Trimming took 0 bases from V and 2 from J; bases not matched to a gene: 0. This CDR3 is CASSPPTSGAYEQYF. The CDR3 DNA is TGTGCCAGCTCACCACCGACTAGCGGGGCCTACGAGCAGTACTTC.

This clone appeared once. The rearrangement links TRBV7-9 to TRBJ2-2; D perhaps matches TRBD2 (6 bases). Trimming removed 6 bases at V and 5 bases at J, with 16 bases between. Germline V gene sequence: CDR1 SEHNR, CDR2 FQNEAQ (reference sequence). The CDR3 contains 15 residues. In DNA, the CDR3 is TGTGCCAGCAGTCCGGCCCGGGGGAGGACCGGGGAGCTGTTTTTT. As protein: CASSPARGRTGELFF.

This rearrangement joins TRBV10-3 to TRBJ2-1; TRBD2 matches 10 bases. The CDR3 totals 15 residues. The ends lost 7 bases at V and 4 bases at J; junction bases unmatched: 7. Germline V gene lookup returns CDR1 ENHRY and CDR2 SYGVKD. The CDR3 DNA follows: TGTGCCATCACCCCTGAGCGGGGGGGGTACAATGAGCAGTTCTTC. Amino acids: CAITPERGGYNEQFF.